This T cell receptor beta chain was sequenced for a study of circulating CD8 cells and anti-PD-1 response in melanoma. This clonotype is termed medium-sized. Using around 14 ng of total RNA, TCR libraries were made with the QIAseq Immune Repertoire TCR panel. TCRdb independently ran MiXCR on the reads; one entry per CDR3 protein. The table lists 800 to 1,100 distinct CDR3 sequences, 5.8% of them singletons. Live CD3+CD8+TCRalphabeta+ cells were sorted into four subsets by PD-1 and/or TIGIT. This clonotype was sampled from a human donor with melanoma. The material was CD8+ T cells from PBMCs, obtained at baseline or after one month of anti-PD-1 therapy (not recorded which).

CDR3 nucleotides: TGTGCCAGCAGTTTAAACGGGCCAGGCAATCAGCCCCAGCATTTT. It is translated as CASSLNGPGNQPQHF. This sequence joins TRBV27 and TRBJ1-5; no reliable D call. The V gene lost 2 bases and the J gene lost 2 bases, with 10 bases spanning the gap. Germline V lookup: CDR1 MNHEY, CDR2 SMNVEV (reference sequence). The CDR3 consists of 15 residues.